A single sample gave rise to the 5 T cell receptor beta chains below, sequenced in a study of T cell responses to AZD1222 COVID-19 vaccine. Sequencing used immunoSEQ multiplex PCR; TCRdb keeps in-frame clones, though not all of them. The sample contains 95,000 to 100,000 clones, about 86% of which appear only once. The sample here was peripheral blood, taken on day 0 of AZD1222 vaccination. The receptors here all came from an adult in good health.

The V and J genes are TRBV6-5 and TRBJ1-2, with TRBD1 matching 9 bases. The germline V gene encodes CDR1 MNHEY and CDR2 SVGAGI. The trim removed 4 bases at V and 2 bases at J, leaving 2 bases unmatched. This CDR3 has 14 residues. For the CDR3, the DNA is TGTGCCAGCAGTTTCGGGACAGGGAACTATGGCTACACCTTC. This encodes CASSFGTGNYGYTF.

V is TRBV7-2 and J is TRBJ1-2; D is unresolved. CDR3 length: 16 residues. CDR1 SGHTA and CDR2 FQGNSA come from the germline V gene. V was trimmed by 0 bases and J by 0 bases, leaving 11 bases between them. CDR3 amino acids: CASSLAGSGTNYGYTF. The CDR3 bases are TGTGCCAGCAGCTTAGCAGGATCGGGGACTAACTATGGCTACACCTTC.

This sequence joins TRBV30 and TRBJ2-1; D is unresolved. This CDR3 has 11 residues. CDR1 is GTSNPN, CDR2 SVGIG, per germline (reference sequence). V lost 1 base and J 10 bases, leaving 8 bases between the germline ends. CDR3 in amino acids: CAWSAPAEQFF. CDR3 coding DNA: TGTGCCTGGAGTGCCCCAGCGGAGCAGTTCTTC.

The rearrangement uses TRBV6-5 and TRBJ2-1, with TRBD2 as a possible D gene (6 bases). Between the trimmed V and J ends, which lost 2 bases and 3 bases, there was a span of 14 bases. CDR3 size: 16 residues. Looked up from germline, CDR1 is MNHEY and CDR2 is SVGAGI. Here the CDR3 reads CASSYGRLADYNEQFF. Written as DNA, the CDR3 is TGTGCCAGCAGTTACGGGAGGCTAGCAGACTACAATGAGCAGTTCTTC.

This chain links TRBV7-8 with TRBJ1-5; possibly TRBD1 for D (5 bases). The CDR3 extends over 15 amino acids. Trimming removed 1 base at V and 0 bases at J, with 7 bases between. CDR1 is SGHVS and CDR2 is FQNEAQ in the germline V gene. The DNA for the CDR3 is TGTGCCAGCAGCTTAGAGGGGAATAGCAATCAGCCCCAGCATTTT. Translating gives CASSLEGNSNQPQHF.